This TCR beta chain was sequenced in a study of CXCR3-negative and CXCR3-positive naive CD8 T cells. On the study more broadly: Overall TRB read output was 120 million to 150 million, and each library contained about 1.5 +/- 0.3 million reads.

All TRB cDNA libraries came from 5' RACE performed with UMI labels. Using the 5' RACE reads, TCRdb records one entry per CDR3 protein without DNA. The sample table sets out under 90,000 distinct CDR3 sequences. Points on this clonotype: Its antigen is undetermined.

Study conclusions and caveats: Naive CXCR3-positive cells had TRB CDR3s more hydrophobic than those of CXCR3-negative naive cells. TRBV-TRBJ usage was similar across naive CXCR3 subsets but distinct in memory cells.

This CDR3 has 14 residues. The germline gives CDR1 SQVTM, CDR2 ANQGSEA. Input material: naive CXCR3+ CD8+ T cells from blood. Indicated subset: CD45RO-CCR7+CD27+CD95- naive CD8+ T cells expressing CXCR3 (TNR3+). The clonotype was recovered from a human donor in good health. Some clones in this sample may be carry-over from other donors' samples. The chain joins TRBV29-1 to TRBJ2-5; TCRdb gives TRBD2 as the D gene, but with no DNA this cannot be confirmed. CDR3 protein: CSVELAGAGETQYF.